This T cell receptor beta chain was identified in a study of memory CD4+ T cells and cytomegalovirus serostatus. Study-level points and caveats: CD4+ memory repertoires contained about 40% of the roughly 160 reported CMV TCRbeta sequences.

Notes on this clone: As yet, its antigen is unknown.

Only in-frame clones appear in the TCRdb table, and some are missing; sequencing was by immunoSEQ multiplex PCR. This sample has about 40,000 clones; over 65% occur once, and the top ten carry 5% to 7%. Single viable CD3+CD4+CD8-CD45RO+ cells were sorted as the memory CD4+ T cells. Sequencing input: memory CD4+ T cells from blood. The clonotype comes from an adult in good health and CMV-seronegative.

In DNA, the CDR3 is TGTGCCAGCAGCTCCAACAGCGCTGGAAACACCATATATTTT. Translation: CASSSNSAGNTIYF. The V and J genes are TRBV11-2 and TRBJ1-3; D not resolved. The V end lost 4 bases, the J end lost 2 bases, and 9 bases lay between the germline ends. The germline V gene has CDR1 SGHAT and CDR2 FQNNGV. This CDR3 is 14 amino acids long. The full variable domain, completed using reference TRBV11-2 and TRBJ1-3, is EAGVAQSPRYKIIEKRQSVAFWCNPISGHATLYWYQQILGQGPKLLIQFQNNGVVDDSQLPKDRFSAERLKGVDSTLKIQPAKLEDSAVYLCASSSNSAGNTIYFGEGSWLTVV.